These 9 T cell receptor beta chains were all obtained from the same sample, sequenced in a study of T-cell reconstitution after alpha-beta-depleted transplantation in children. The authors prepared the TCRbeta library with unique molecular identifiers. MiXCR, run by TCRdb on the PCR reads, gives a single entry per CDR3 protein. Of around 380,000 distinct CDR3 sequences in the sample, about 11% were seen once. Sequencing was performed on PBMCs from the stem cell graft donor, taken from the stem cell graft. These TCRs come from a human donor who donated a stem cell graft to a child with acute myeloid leukemia.

This clonotype was found a few times. This chain joins TRBV20-1 and TRBJ2-1; TRBD2 aligns across 8 bases. The CDR3 consists of 14 residues. CDR1 and CDR2 (germline): DFQATT, SNEGSKA (reference sequence). Trimming at V came to 5 bases and at J to 8 bases, leaving 11 bases not matched to a gene. The chain's CDR3 is CSASGGAGVYEQFF. CDR3 sequence (DNA): TGCAGTGCTTCCGGGGGGGCGGGTGTGTATGAGCAGTTCTTC.

The chain has TRBV5-5 and TRBJ2-2; TRBD1 matches at 10 bases. Per the germline V gene, CDR1 is SGHKS and CDR2 is YYEKEE (reference sequence). J lost 3 bases, V lost 4 bases, and 6 bases had no gene match. The CDR3 spans 16 residues. The CDR3 here is CASSDPDRGDTGELFF. The CDR3 DNA reads TGTGCCAGCAGCGACCCGGACAGGGGGGACACCGGGGAGCTGTTTTTT.

Turning to this clonotype: The junction and the germline gene differ at one end; a read error may be behind it. This chain links TRBV7-8 with TRBJ2-1, with 7 bases fitting TRBD2. The CDR3 spans 11 residues. Germline values: CDR1 SGHVS, CDR2 FQNEAQ. Here the CDR3 reads CASSLTSHRIF. CDR3 bases: TGTGCCAGCAGCCTGACTAGCCACCGGATCTTC.

There are many counts of this clonotype. This rearrangement joins TRBV6-1 to TRBJ1-2; no definite D call. The CDR3 sequence is 15 residues long. The V and J ends lost 4 bases and 5 bases respectively, with 17 bases between them. CDR1 is MNHNS and CDR2 is SASEGT in the germline V gene. The CDR3 region is CASSARESQSYGYTF. The CDR3 coding sequence is TGTGCCAGCAGTGCCCGGGAGTCACAGTCGTATGGCTACACCTTC.

The CDR3 spells CASSPDIGLNSPLHF. The CDR3 DNA reads as TGTGCCAGCAGTCCCGACATAGGCTTAAATTCACCCCTCCACTTT. The chain links TRBV27 to TRBJ1-6; D gene unclear. The CDR3 consists of 15 residues. V was cut by 5 bases and J by 7 bases, with 15 bases left in between. Germline V gives CDR1 MNHEY, CDR2 SMNVEV (reference sequence).

This clonotype has just a few counts. CDR3 DNA: TGTGCCAGCAGCACACGGCTAGCGGGGCTGGATACGCAGTATTTT. Its translation is CASSTRLAGLDTQYF. The chain recombines TRBV7-3 with TRBJ2-3; 9 nucleotides line up with TRBD2. J lost 6 bases, V lost 5 bases, and 9 bases had no gene match. This CDR3 comprises 15 residues. Germline values: CDR1 SGHTA, CDR2 FQGTGA.

The chain employs TRBV15 and TRBJ1-4; the D gene is possibly TRBD1 (5 bases). V was shortened by 0 bases and J by 7 bases, with 15 bases between the two germline ends. CDR1 is LNHNV and CDR2 is YYDKDF in the germline V gene (reference sequence). The CDR3 sequence is 16 residues long. This chain's CDR3 is CATSRDPIGGTEKLFF. The CDR3 coding sequence is TGTGCCACCAGCAGAGATCCGATTGGGGGGACTGAAAAACTGTTTTTT.

This clonotype was observed at least ten times. V is TRBV27 and J is TRBJ2-7, with D possibly TRBD1 on 6 matching bases. Germline values: CDR1 MNHEY, CDR2 SMNVEV (reference sequence). This CDR3 has 15 residues. V lost 2 bases to trimming and J lost 1 base, with 12 bases between them. CDR3 in DNA: TGTGCCAGCAGTTTAACCCCGGACAGTTCCTACGAGCAGTACTTC. Protein: CASSLTPDSSYEQYF.

This clonotype was counted between two and nine times. As DNA, the CDR3 is TGTGCCAGCAGCTTGGGGGGTTTTGAGACCCAGTACTTC. Amino acids: CASSLGGFETQYF. This chain uses TRBV7-2 with TRBJ2-5; D might be TRBD2 (6 bases). The CDR3 totals 13 residues. Germline V CDR1 and CDR2: SGHTA, FQGNSA. Trimming shortened V by 3 bases and J by 5 bases, and 10 bases separated the two germline ends.